Listed below are T cell receptor beta chains from one sample, sequenced in a study of cytomegalovirus exposure and HLA in healthy donors. Measured with immunoSEQ multiplex PCR; TCRdb has only the in-frame clones, and not every one. The sample holds approximately 130,000 clones, about 80% seen once. Specimen: PBMCs. These receptors were taken from a man aged 45-65 years in good health and CMV-seronegative. CDR3s include the opening cysteine and the closing phenylalanine or tryptophan. The D gene is left open where the match is weak. Where a row states a size, it is once, few, many or the class of an expanded clone; other rows omit it.

D gene	V gene	J gene	clone size	CDR3 protein	CDR3 DNA
.	TRBV12-5	TRBJ2-1	.	CASAISPGNEQFF	TGTGCTAGTGCCATATCACCGGGCAATGAGCAGTTCTTC
TRBD1	TRBV11-2	TRBJ1-2	.	CASSSRTSGTGYRYGYTF	TGTGCCAGCAGCTCCAGAACCTCCGGGACAGGGTATCGGTATGGCTACACCTTC
.	TRBV5-1	TRBJ2-3	.	CASSLAGEVDTQYF	TGCGCCAGCAGCTTGGCGGGAGAGGTAGATACGCAGTATTTT
.	TRBV2	TRBJ2-7	once	CASKLGVYEQYF	TGTGCCAGCAAACTTGGAGTCTACGAGCAGTACTTC
TRBD1	TRBV5-1	TRBJ2-7	.	CASSLSPGGSEQYF	TGCGCCAGCAGCTTGTCACCAGGGGGTTCCGAGCAGTACTTC
.	TRBV25-1	TRBJ2-3	.	CASSLRGASTDTQYF	TGTGCCAGCAGCCTTAGGGGTGCTAGCACAGATACGCAGTATTTT
.	TRBV5-1	TRBJ2-2	.	CASSFGRLLLAGELFF	TGCGCCAGCAGCTTTGGCAGGCTTTTGTTGGCCGGGGAGCTGTTTTTT
TRBD1	TRBV4-1	TRBJ1-1	.	CASSQPGDRGFTEAFF	TGCGCCAGCAGCCAGCCGGGCGACAGGGGGTTTACTGAAGCTTTCTTT
.	TRBV2	TRBJ1-1	.	CASSEVRTGAFF	TGTGCCAGCAGTGAAGTACGAACGGGAGCTTTCTTT
TRBD1	TRBV7-9	TRBJ2-7	few	CASSWDRDSYEQYF	TGTGCCAGCAGCTGGGACAGGGACTCCTACGAGCAGTACTTC
.	TRBV7-9	TRBJ2-3	.	CAFGAGGTDTQYF	TGTGCCTTTGGGGCAGGGGGCACAGATACGCAGTATTTT
TRBD1	TRBV10-1	TRBJ1-1	.	CASGVDRGRPNTEAFF	TGCGCCAGCGGAGTCGACAGGGGGCGACCGAACACTGAAGCTTTCTTT
TRBD1	TRBV7-8	TRBJ2-1	once	CASSLGTGFSYEQFF	TGTGCCAGCAGCTTAGGGACAGGGTTTAGTTATGAGCAGTTCTTC
.	TRBV4-1	TRBJ2-3	few	CASSPYGRRTDTQYF	TGCGCCAGCAGCCCGTATGGTCGGCGGACAGATACGCAGTATTTT
TRBD2	TRBV19	TRBJ2-1	once	CASSAKGLARPPNEQFF	TGTGCCAGTAGTGCGAAGGGACTAGCAAGACCCCCCAATGAGCAGTTCTTC
TRBD1	TRBV18	TRBJ2-7	.	CASSPTGGVYEQYF	TGTGCCAGCTCACCTACAGGGGGCGTCTACGAGCAGTACTTC
.	TRBV5-6	TRBJ1-1	.	CASSSPPGGTEAFF	TGTGCCAGCAGCTCCCCCCCGGGGGGCACTGAAGCTTTCTTT
TRBD2	TRBV7-9	TRBJ2-7	.	CASSLSGGGSEQYF	TGTGCCAGCAGCTTATCGGGGGGAGGGAGCGAGCAGTACTTC
.	TRBV29-1	TRBJ2-5	.	CSVVGKAREQYF	TGCAGCGTTGTCGGGAAGGCGAGGGAGCAGTACTTC
.	TRBV10-3	TRBJ2-3	.	CAIREGARTDTQYF	TGTGCCATCAGAGAAGGGGCGCGCACAGATACGCAGTATTTT
TRBD1	TRBV28	TRBJ1-5	.	CASSFRDRVNQPQHF	TGTGCCAGCAGTTTCCGGGACAGGGTCAATCAGCCCCAGCATTTT
.	TRBV5-1	TRBJ2-2	.	CASSSGTSNTGELFF	TGCGCCAGCAGCTCCGGGACAAGTAACACCGGGGAGCTGTTTTTT
.	TRBV5-6	TRBJ1-4	.	CASSWGPGVEKLFF	TGTGCCAGCAGCTGGGGGCCCGGGGTTGAAAAACTGTTTTTT
.	TRBV7-8	TRBJ1-3	.	CASSLGTAGSGNTIYF	TGTGCCAGCAGCTTAGGGACTGCCGGATCTGGAAACACCATATATTTT
.	TRBV11-2	TRBJ2-7	.	CASSLGVQGREQYF	TGTGCCAGCAGCTTAGGTGTACAGGGGAGGGAGCAGTACTTC
TRBD2	TRBV15	TRBJ2-5	.	CATSRVGGGEQYF	TGTGCCACCAGCAGAGTGGGGGGAGGGGAGCAGTACTTC
.	TRBV6-5	TRBJ1-4	.	CASSPGFGKLFF	TGTGCCAGCAGTCCAGGGTTCGGAAAACTGTTTTTT
TRBD2	TRBV18	TRBJ2-7	.	CASSPTGTSGRGGDEQYF	TGTGCCAGCTCACCGACCGGGACTAGCGGGAGAGGTGGGGACGAGCAGTACTTC
TRBD2	TRBV10-2	TRBJ2-1	.	CASSGRQGTSGTRIGQFF	TGCGCCAGCAGTGGACGTCAAGGGACTAGCGGGACGAGAATAGGGCAGTTCTTC
TRBD1	TRBV5-6	TRBJ2-5	.	CASSGPGTEETQYF	TGTGCCAGCAGCGGACCCGGGACAGAAGAGACCCAGTACTTC
.	TRBV27	TRBJ2-7	.	CASSRPGLMVYEQYF	TGTGCCAGCAGTAGACCCGGACTGATGGTCTACGAGCAGTACTTC
.	TRBV5-1	TRBJ1-2	.	CASSFVGADYGYTF	TGCGCCAGCAGCTTCGTAGGGGCCGACTATGGCTACACCTTC
TRBD2	TRBV7-6	TRBJ2-1	.	CASSLVAGGGNEQFF	TGTGCCAGCAGCTTAGTAGCGGGAGGTGGCAATGAGCAGTTCTTC
.	TRBV19	TRBJ1-5	.	CASRGPGNNQPQHF	TGTGCCAGTAGGGGCCCAGGGAACAATCAGCCCCAGCATTTT
TRBD1	TRBV7-2	TRBJ2-7	.	CASSPDRGDYEQYF	TGTGCCAGCAGCCCAGACAGGGGGGACTACGAGCAGTACTTC
.	TRBV5-1	TRBJ2-7	once	CASSPSAGGYEQYF	TGCGCCAGCAGCCCCTCGGCCGGGGGCTACGAGCAGTACTTC
TRBD1	TRBV2	TRBJ2-3	few	CASSEAGTGASTDTQYF	TGTGCCAGCAGTGAAGCCGGGACAGGGGCGTCCACAGATACGCAGTATTTT
TRBD2	TRBV2	TRBJ2-5	.	CASSSAGLGGETQYF	TGTGCCAGCAGTTCCGCGGGACTAGGTGGGGAGACCCAGTACTTC
.	TRBV9	TRBJ1-1	.	CASSVDAWETEAFF	TGTGCCAGCAGCGTAGATGCGTGGGAGACTGAAGCTTTCTTT
TRBD2	TRBV6-1	TRBJ2-3	.	CASSLRREGRDTQYF	TGTGCCAGCAGTTTGAGGCGGGAGGGCCGGGATACGCAGTATTTT
TRBD1	TRBV19	TRBJ2-2	.	CASSTTRAGGPGELFF	TGTGCCAGTAGTACCACGCGTGCAGGGGGCCCCGGGGAGCTGTTTTTT
.	TRBV5-6	TRBJ2-1	once	CASRPTGGEGLAINEQFF	TGTGCCAGCAGACCGACAGGGGGCGAAGGACTAGCGATCAATGAGCAGTTCTTC
TRBD1	TRBV27	TRBJ2-1	once	CASQVYGTGVNEQFF	TGTGCCAGCCAAGTGTACGGGACAGGGGTTAATGAGCAGTTCTTC
.	TRBV29-1	TRBJ1-1	.	CSGGHWNTEAFF	TGCAGCGGGGGGCATTGGAACACTGAAGCTTTCTTT
TRBD2	TRBV19	TRBJ2-1	.	CASSKLAGYSSYNEQFF	TGTGCCAGTAGTAAGTTAGCGGGGTACAGCTCCTACAATGAGCAGTTCTTC
.	TRBV6-5	TRBJ2-5	.	CASSPPGWKETQYF	TGTGCCAGCAGTCCACCAGGGTGGAAAGAGACCCAGTACTTC
.	TRBV21-1	TRBJ2-1	.	CASSKVILGQGYHEQFF	TGTGCCAGCAGCAAAGTTATTCTGGGACAGGGGTACCATGAGCAGTTCTTC
TRBD2	TRBV7-9	TRBJ2-3	once	CASSLSTGGPLDTQYF	TGTGCCAGCAGCTTATCGACGGGAGGGCCATTGGATACGCAGTATTTT
TRBD2	TRBV27	TRBJ2-1	.	CASSTGTSGKGAREQFF	TGTGCCAGCAGTACCGGGACTAGCGGGAAGGGCGCTAGGGAGCAGTTCTTC
.	TRBV5-1	TRBJ2-1	.	CASSRGGFTYNEQFF	TGCGCCAGCAGTCGAGGGGGTTTCACCTACAATGAGCAGTTCTTC
.	TRBV11-2	TRBJ2-6	.	CASSLVRAGANVLTF	TGTGCCAGCAGCTTAGTTCGGGCTGGGGCCAACGTCCTGACTTTC
.	TRBV2	TRBJ2-5	.	CASSAGVQETQYF	TGTGCCAGCAGTGCGGGGGTACAAGAGACCCAGTACTTC
.	TRBV6-1	TRBJ2-7	many	CASSDNHRATYEQYF	TGTGCCAGCAGTGACAACCACAGGGCCACCTACGAGCAGTACTTC
.	TRBV7-9	TRBJ1-1	.	CASSSYRDTGTEAFF	TGTGCCAGCAGCTCATACCGGGACACTGGGACTGAAGCTTTCTTT
.	TRBV5-6	TRBJ1-1	.	CASSFATLNTEAFF	TGTGCCAGCAGCTTCGCCACACTGAACACTGAAGCTTTCTTT
TRBD1	TRBV6-1	TRBJ2-5	once	CASSEAWDSQETQYF	TGTGCCAGCAGTGAAGCATGGGACAGCCAAGAGACCCAGTACTTC
.	TRBV2	TRBJ1-5	.	CASSESVQPQHF	TGTGCCAGCAGTGAATCGGTTCAGCCCCAGCATTTT
.	TRBV6-5	TRBJ2-5	.	CASSSPGETQYF	TGTGCCAGCAGTTCACCGGGAGAGACCCAGTACTTC